This T cell receptor beta chain was sequenced for a study of cytomegalovirus exposure and HLA in healthy donors. At the level of the study: Tens of millions of unique TCRs from HLA-typed donors were held in an early release of data. Overall study findings and caveats: Highly shared variants forming one cluster were likely a sequencing artifact. The study listed under 200 cytomegalovirus-associated TCR beta chains.

Primers included in the PCR were 60 Vbeta and 13 Jbeta primers. Methods used by the authors: Later analysis identified some 88 million unique TCR beta chains, about 12 million shared. Here immunoSEQ multiplex PCR was the method, and the copy in TCRdb shows in-frame clones only, minus some. The V and J calls and clone size come from that table; D and trimming were worked out from the DNA. The data show 60,000 or so clones, around 79% seen once. In germline, CDR1 is LGHNA, CDR2 YNFKEQ. Trimming removed 5 bases at V and 1 base at J, with 9 bases between. The CDR3 length is 13 residues. For this clone: The antigen is undetermined.

This TCR derives from a female donor in good health and CMV-seronegative. The specimen was PBMCs. J is TRBJ2-7 and V is TRBV4-2; D uncertain. The CDR3 is CASSLTGSYEQYF. For the CDR3, the DNA is TGTGCCAGCAGCTTAACGGGTTCCTACGAGCAGTACTTC.